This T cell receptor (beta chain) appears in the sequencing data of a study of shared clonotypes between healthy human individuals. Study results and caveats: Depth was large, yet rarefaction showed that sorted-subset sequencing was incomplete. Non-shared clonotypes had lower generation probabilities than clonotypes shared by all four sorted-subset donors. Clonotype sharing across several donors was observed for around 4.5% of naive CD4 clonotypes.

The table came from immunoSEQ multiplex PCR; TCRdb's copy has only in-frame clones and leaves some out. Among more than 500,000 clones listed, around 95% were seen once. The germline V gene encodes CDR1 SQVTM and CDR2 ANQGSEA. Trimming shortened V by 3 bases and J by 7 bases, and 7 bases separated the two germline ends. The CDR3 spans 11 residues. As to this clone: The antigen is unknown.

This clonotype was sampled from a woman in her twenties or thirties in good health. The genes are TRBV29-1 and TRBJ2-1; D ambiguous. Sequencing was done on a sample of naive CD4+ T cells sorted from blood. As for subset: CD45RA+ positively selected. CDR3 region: CSVDRLNEQFF. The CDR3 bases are TGCAGCGTTGATCGGCTTAATGAGCAGTTCTTC.